This TCR beta chain was sequenced in a study of response to subunit inactivated influenza vaccine. Overall study results and limits: Authors suggested seasonal influenza vaccinations each recruit few new T cells.

CDR3 size: 12 residues. CDR1 GTSNPN and CDR2 SVGIG come from the germline V gene (reference sequence). Unmatched junction bases numbered 4, after V lost 8 bases and J lost 0 bases. Each CDR3 protein is one row after TCRdb ran MiXCR on the RT-PCR reads. The sample has a few hundred thousand distinct CDR3 sequences; 12% to 15% are singletons. This clonotype was found a few times. As yet, its antigen is unknown. The V call is TRBV30, the J call TRBJ2-7, with 7 positions matching TRBD1. The receptor was isolated from a man in his forties or fifties who received an inactivated influenza vaccine. This specimen consisted of PBMCs from blood, obtained 12 days after vaccination. The CDR3 DNA follows: TGTGCCGCCGACAGGGTCTCCTACGAGCAGTACTTC. Translation gives CAADRVSYEQYF.